The clone carrying this T cell receptor beta chain was found many times. This specimen comes from a study of metastatic and nonmetastatic thyroid tumors. Among the patients, none had received any treatment before thyroid surgery. TCRdb re-processed the PCR reads through MiXCR. The sample records about 93,000 clones, approximately 11% being singletons. The CDR3 loop spans 15 amino acids. The germline V and J ends were trimmed by 6 bases and 0 bases, with 12 bases remaining between them. Germline V gene sequence: CDR1 MNHNS, CDR2 SASEGT. The sequencing sample was made of blood. The chain joins TRBV6-1 to TRBJ1-3; possible D gene TRBD1, 5 bases. This receptor was obtained from a female donor with papillary thyroid cancer or a benign thyroid nodule (not recorded which). Some clones in this sample may be carry-over from other donors' samples. The CDR3 here is CASSATGTSGNTIYF. CDR3 coding DNA: TGTGCCAGCAGCGCTACCGGGACCTCTGGAAACACCATATATTTT.